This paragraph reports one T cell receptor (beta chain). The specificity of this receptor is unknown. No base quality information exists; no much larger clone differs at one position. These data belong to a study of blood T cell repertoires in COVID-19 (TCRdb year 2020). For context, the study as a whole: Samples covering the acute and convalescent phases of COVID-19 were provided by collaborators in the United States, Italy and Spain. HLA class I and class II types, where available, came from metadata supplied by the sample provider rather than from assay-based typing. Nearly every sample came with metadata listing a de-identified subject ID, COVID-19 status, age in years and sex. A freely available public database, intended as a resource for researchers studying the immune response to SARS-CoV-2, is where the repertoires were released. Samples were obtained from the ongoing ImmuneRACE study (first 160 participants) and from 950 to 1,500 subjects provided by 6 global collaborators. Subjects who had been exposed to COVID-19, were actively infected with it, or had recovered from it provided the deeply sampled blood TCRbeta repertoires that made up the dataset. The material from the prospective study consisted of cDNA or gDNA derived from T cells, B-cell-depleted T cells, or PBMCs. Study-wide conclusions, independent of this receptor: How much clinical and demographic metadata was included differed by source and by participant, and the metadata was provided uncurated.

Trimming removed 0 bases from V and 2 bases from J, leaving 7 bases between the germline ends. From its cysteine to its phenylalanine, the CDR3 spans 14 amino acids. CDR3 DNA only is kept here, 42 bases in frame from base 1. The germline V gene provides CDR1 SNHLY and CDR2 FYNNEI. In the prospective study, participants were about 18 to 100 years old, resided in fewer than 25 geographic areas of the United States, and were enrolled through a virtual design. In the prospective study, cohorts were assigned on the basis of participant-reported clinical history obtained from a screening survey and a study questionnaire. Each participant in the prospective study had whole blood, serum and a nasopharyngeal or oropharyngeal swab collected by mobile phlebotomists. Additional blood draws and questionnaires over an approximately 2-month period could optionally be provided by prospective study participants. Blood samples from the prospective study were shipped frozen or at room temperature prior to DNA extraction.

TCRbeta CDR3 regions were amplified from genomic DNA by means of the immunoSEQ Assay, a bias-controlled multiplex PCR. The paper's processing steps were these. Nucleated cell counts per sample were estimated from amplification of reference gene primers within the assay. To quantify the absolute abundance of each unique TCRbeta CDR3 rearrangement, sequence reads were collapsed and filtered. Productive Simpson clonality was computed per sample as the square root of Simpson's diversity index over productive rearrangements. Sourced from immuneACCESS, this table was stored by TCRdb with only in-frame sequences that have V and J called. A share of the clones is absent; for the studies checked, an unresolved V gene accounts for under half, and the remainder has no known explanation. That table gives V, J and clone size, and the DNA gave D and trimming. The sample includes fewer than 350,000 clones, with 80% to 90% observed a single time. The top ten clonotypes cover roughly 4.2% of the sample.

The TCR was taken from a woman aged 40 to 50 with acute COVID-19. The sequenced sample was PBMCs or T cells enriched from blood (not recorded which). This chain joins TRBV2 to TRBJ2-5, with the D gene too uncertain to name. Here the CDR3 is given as CASSEAQWQETQYF. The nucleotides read TGTGCCAGCAGTGAAGCCCAGTGGCAAGAGACCCAGTACTTC.